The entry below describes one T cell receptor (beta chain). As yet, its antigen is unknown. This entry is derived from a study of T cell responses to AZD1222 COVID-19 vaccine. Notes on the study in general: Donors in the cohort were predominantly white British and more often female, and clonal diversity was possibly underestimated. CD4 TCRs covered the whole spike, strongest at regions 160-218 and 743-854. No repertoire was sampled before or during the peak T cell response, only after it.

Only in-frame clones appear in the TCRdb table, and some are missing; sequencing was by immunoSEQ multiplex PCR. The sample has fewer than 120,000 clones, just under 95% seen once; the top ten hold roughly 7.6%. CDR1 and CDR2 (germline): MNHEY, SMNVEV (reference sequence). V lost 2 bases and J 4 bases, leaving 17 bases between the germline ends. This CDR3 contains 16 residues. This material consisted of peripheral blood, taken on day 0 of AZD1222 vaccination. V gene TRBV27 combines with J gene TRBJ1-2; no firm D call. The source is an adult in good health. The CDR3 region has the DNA TGTGCCAGCAGTTTAGCAGGAAGGGAGACTCCCTATGGCTACACCTTC. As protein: CASSLAGRETPYGYTF.